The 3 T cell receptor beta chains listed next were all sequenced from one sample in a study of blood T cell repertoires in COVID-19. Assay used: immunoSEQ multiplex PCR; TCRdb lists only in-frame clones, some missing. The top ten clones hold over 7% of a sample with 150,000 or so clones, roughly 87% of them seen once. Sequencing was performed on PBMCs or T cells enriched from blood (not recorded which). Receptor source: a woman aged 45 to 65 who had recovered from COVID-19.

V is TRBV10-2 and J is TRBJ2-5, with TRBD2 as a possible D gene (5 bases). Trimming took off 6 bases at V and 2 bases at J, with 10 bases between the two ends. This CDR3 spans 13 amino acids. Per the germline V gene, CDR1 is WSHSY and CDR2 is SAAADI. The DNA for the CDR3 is TGCGCCAGCAGCAGACGGGGTCAAGAGACCCAGTACTTC. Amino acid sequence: CASSRRGQETQYF.

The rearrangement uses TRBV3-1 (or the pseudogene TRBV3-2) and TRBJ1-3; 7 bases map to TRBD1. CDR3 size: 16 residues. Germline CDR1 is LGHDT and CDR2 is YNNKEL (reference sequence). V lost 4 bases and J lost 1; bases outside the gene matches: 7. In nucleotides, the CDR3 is TGTGCCAGCAGCCCAAGACAGGGTGTATCTGGAAACACCATATATTTT. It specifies CASSPRQGVSGNTIYF.

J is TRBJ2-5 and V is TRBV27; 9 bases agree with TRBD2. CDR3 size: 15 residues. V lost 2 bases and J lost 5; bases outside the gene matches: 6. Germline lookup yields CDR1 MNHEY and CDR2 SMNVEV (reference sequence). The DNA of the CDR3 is TGTGCCAGCAGTTTAGCGGCGGGAGGGCCGGAGACCCAGTACTTC. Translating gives CASSLAAGGPETQYF.